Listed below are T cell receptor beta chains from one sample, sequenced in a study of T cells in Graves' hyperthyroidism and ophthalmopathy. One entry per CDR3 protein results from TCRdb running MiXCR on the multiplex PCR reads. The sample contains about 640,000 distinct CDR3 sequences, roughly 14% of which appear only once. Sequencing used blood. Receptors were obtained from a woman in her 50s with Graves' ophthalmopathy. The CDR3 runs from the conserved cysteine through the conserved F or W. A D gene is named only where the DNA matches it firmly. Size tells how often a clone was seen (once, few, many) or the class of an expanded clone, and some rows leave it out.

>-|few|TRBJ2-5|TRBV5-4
TGTGCCAGCAGCTTGGTTTTAGCAGGCCAAGAGACCCAGTACTTC
CASSLVLAGQETQYF
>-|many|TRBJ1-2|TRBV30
TGTGCCTGGAGATTCCAAACGGGGTATGGCTACACCTTC
CAWRFQTGYGYTF
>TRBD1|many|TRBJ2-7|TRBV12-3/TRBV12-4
TGTGCCAGCAGGTTCCCCCTCGACAGGGTGGTAGCCTACGAGCAGTACTTC
CASRFPLDRVVAYEQYF
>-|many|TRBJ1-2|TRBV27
TGTGCCAGCAGTTTTATGGGCGGGGACACTTTAAACTATGGCTACACCTTC
CASSFMGGDTLNYGYTF
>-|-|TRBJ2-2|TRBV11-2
TGTGCCAGCAGCTTAGATCGGGTCCCCGGGGAGCTGTTTTTT
CASSLDRVPGELFF
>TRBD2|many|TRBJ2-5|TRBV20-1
TGCAGTGCTTACGGGAGGGGGCAAGAGACCCAGTACTTC
CSAYGRGQETQYF
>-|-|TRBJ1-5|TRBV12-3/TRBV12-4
TGTGCCAGCAGTTTGAATTTAGGTGGACAGCCCCAGCATTTT
CASSLNLGGQPQHF
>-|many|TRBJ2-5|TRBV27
TGTGCCAGCAGTTTAGTTCTTGGAGAGACCCAGTACTTC
CASSLVLGETQYF
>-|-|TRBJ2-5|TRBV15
TGTGCCACCAGCGGCCACAGGGTTGGTGAGACCCAGTACTTC
CATSGHRVGETQYF
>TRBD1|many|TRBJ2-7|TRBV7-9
TGTGCCAGCAGCCGTCTAAGACAGGGTGGGTTGTACGAGCAGTACTTC
CASSRLRQGGLYEQYF
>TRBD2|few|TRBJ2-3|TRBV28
TGTGCCAGCAGTTTCCTGACTAGCGGGTATAGCACAGATACGCGGTATTTT
CASSFLTSGYSTDTRYF
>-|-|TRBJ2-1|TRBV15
TGTGCCACCAGCAGAGATCGTAGGAGCTACAATGAGCAGTTCTTC
CATSRDRRSYNEQFF
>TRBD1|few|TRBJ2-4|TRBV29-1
TGCAGCGTTGCGAGGCAGGGGGATGACATTCAGTACTTC
CSVARQGDDIQYF
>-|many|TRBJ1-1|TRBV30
TGTGCCTGGAGTGCAACAGGGAAGGGGTACACTGAAGCTTTCTTT
CAWSATGKGYTEAFF
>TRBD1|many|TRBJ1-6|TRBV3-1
TGTGCCAGCAGAAAGACAGGGTTTCATTCACCCCTCCACTTT
CASRKTGFHSPLHF
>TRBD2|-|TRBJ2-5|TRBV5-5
TGTGCCAGCAGCTTAGGACTAGCGGGAGTCCTGGAGACCCAGTACTTC
CASSLGLAGVLETQYF
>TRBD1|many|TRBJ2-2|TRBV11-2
TGTGCCAGCAGCTTAATCAGACAGGGGTTCCGGGAGCTGTTTTTT
CASSLIRQGFRELFF
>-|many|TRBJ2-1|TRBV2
TGTGCAACCTCAACAGAACTTTACAATGAGCAGTTCTTC
CATSTELYNEQFF
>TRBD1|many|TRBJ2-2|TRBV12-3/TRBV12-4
TGTGCCAGCAGTGCATTTCGTCCCGGGACAGGGATTAGCGGCACCGGGGAGCTGTTTTTT
CASSAFRPGTGISGTGELFF
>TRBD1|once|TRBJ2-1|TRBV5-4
TGTGCCAGCAGCCGGGACAGGGGGCTTGGTGAGCAGTTCTTC
CASSRDRGLGEQFF
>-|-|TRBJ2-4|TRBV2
TGTGCCAGCAGTGAATTGGAGGTGGAAAACATTCAGTACTTC
CASSELEVENIQYF
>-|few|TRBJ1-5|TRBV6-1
TGTGCCAGCAGCGTCGACAGGCTGGATAGCAATCAGCCCCAGCATTTT
CASSVDRLDSNQPQHF
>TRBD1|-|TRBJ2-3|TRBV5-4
TGTGCCAGCAGCTGGGACAGTTTCACAGATACGCAGTATTTT
CASSWDSFTDTQYF
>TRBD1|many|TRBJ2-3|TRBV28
TGTGCCAGCACCCCAAGGACAGGTCGCACAGATACGCAGTATTTT
CASTPRTGRTDTQYF
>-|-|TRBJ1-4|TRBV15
TGTGCCACCAGCAGAGATGGTGGAGGGGTTGGTGAAAAACTGTTTTTT
CATSRDGGGVGEKLFF
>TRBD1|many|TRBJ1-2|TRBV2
TGTGCCAGCAGCGGGACAGGGAACTATGGCTACACCTTC
CASSGTGNYGYTF
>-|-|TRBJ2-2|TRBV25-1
TGTGCCAGCAGGGGGGATCGGGGTTCCGGGGAGCTGTTTTTT
CASRGDRGSGELFF
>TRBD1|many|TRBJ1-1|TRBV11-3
TGTGCCAGCAGACTTACAGGGGGCGTTGAAGCTTTCTTT
CASRLTGGVEAFF
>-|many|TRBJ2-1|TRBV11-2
TGTGCCAGCAGCTTCCAAGTAACTCAGAGCTCCTACAATGAGCAGTTCTTC
CASSFQVTQSSYNEQFF
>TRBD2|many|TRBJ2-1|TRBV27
TGTGCCAGCAGTTTATTCGGACTAGCTGCCCCAAGCTCCTACAATGAGCAGTTCTTC
CASSLFGLAAPSSYNEQFF
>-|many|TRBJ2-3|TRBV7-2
TGTGCCAGCAGCTTAGGCAGCTCAGATACGCAGTATTTT
CASSLGSSDTQYF
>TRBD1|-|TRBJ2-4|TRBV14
TGTGCCAGCAGCCAGAGGGACAGTCACATTCAGTACTTC
CASSQRDSHIQYF
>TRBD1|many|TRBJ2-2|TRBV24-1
TGTGCCACCAGTGACCCGGGACAGGGTTTAACCGGGGAGCTGTTTTTT
CATSDPGQGLTGELFF
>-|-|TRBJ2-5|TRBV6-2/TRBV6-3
TGTGCCAGCAGTTACATAGCCAGGGAGACCCAGTACTTC
CASSYIARETQYF
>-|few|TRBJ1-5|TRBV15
TGTGCCACCAGCAGAGAACAGAGCAATCAGCCCCAGCATTTT
CATSREQSNQPQHF
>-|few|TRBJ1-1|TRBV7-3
TGTGCCAGCAGCTATACGAGAAACACTGAAGCTTTCTTT
CASSYTRNTEAFF
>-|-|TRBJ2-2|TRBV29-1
TGCAGCGTTGGTGTCCCAAACACCGGGGAGCTGTTTTTT
CSVGVPNTGELFF
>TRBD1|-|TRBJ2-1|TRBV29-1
TGCAGCGTTCCGACAGGGGCGAAGGTCCGTGAGCAGTTCTTC
CSVPTGAKVREQFF
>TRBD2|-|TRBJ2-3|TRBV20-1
TGCAGTGCTAGACCGCCACTAGCGGGAGTTGACACAGATACGCAGTATTTT
CSARPPLAGVDTDTQYF
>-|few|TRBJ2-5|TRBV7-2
TGTGCCAGCAGCTTAGGGTCATCACCCGGCACCCAGTACTTC
CASSLGSSPGTQYF
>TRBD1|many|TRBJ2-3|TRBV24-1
TGTGCCACCAGTGGGGGACAGGGCACAGATACGCAGTATTTT
CATSGGQGTDTQYF
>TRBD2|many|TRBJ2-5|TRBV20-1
TGCAGTGCTAGAGATCGGGGGGGAGCGCAGGAGACCCAGTACTTC
CSARDRGGAQETQYF
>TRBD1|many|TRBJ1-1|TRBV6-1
TGTGCCAGCAGATCCGGGACAGGGGGCACTGAAGCTTTCTTT
CASRSGTGGTEAFF
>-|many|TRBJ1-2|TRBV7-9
TGTGCCAGCAGCTTAGACAGGAGCTATGGCTACACCTTC
CASSLDRSYGYTF